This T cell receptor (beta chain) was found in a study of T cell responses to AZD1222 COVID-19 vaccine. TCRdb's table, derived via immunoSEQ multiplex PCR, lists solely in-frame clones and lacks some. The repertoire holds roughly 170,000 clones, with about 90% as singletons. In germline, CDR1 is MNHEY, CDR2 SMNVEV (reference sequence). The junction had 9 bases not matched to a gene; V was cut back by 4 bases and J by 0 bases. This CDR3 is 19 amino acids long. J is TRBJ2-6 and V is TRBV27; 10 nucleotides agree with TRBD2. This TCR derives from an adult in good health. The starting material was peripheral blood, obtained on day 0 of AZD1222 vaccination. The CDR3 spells CASSSQGLAEYSGANVLTF. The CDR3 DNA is TGTGCCAGCAGTTCCCAAGGACTAGCGGAATACTCTGGGGCCAACGTCCTGACTTTC.